This TCR beta chain was sequenced for a study of T cell changes during pregnancy in multiple sclerosis (dated by TCRdb to the late 2010s). As for the study more broadly: The study examined how the T cell repertoire changed over the course of pregnancy in women with multiple sclerosis.

A note on this clone: The target of this receptor is not known. It has no much larger one-base neighbor in the sample; base qualities were not kept.

Library prep was done by the immunoSEQ multiplex PCR assay. The clones in this table, taken by TCRdb from immuneACCESS, are in-frame only. Not every clone is retained; where verified, under half of the shortfall comes from an unresolved V gene, and the cause of the rest is unknown. The sample yields tens of thousands of clones; 85% to 90% were counted once. Of the sample, over 7.5% falls within the top ten clones. Taken from the germline V gene, the CDR1 and CDR2 loops are SGHTA and FQGNSA. The germline V and J ends show losses of 5 bases and 4 bases respectively, and no gene match explains 7 bases of the junction. The cysteine opens and the phenylalanine closes a CDR3 of 14 amino acids. The DNA shown is the 42-base CDR3, in frame from base 1.

Recombination linked TRBV7-2 to TRBJ1-1; the junction holds 7 bases that match TRBD1. This TCR was sampled from a female donor in good health, enrolled as a control in a pregnancy study. Sequences were derived from peripheral blood, sampled after pregnancy. Here the CDR3 is given as CASSTRQGLTEAFF. The DNA is as follows: TGTGCCAGCAGCACCCGACAGGGCCTCACTGAAGCTTTCTTT.